One sample yielded the 23 T cell receptor beta chains listed below, sequenced in a study of blood T cell repertoires in COVID-19 (dated by TCRdb to about 2020). The method was the immunoSEQ multiplex PCR assay. TCRdb obtained this table from immuneACCESS and retained in-frame rearrangements with V and J assigned. These tables miss some clones; where compared with another copy, unresolved V genes account for less than half of the shortfall, and the remainder is unexplained. For this sample the table gives 200,000 or so clones, of which under 85% were detected only once. Under 2% of the sample comes from the top ten. The sequencing sample was made of PBMCs or T cells enriched from blood (not recorded which). The receptors originated from a man aged 55 to 70 who had recovered from COVID-19.

In this sample, this clone turned up a few times. This sequence joins TRBV27 and TRBJ2-7, with a weak D call TRBD2 (5 bases). V shed 6 bases and J shed 4 bases, with 10 bases lying between them. This CDR3 is 12 amino acids long. Germline-derived CDR1 and CDR2 are MNHEY and SMNVEV (reference sequence). The CDR3 sequence: CASRGPGYEQYF. In DNA, the CDR3 is TGTGCCAGCAGGGGTCCGGGATACGAGCAGTACTTC.

The chain employs TRBV29-1 and TRBJ2-1; 10 bases fit TRBD1. This CDR3 contains 13 residues. The V and J ends lost 5 bases and 10 bases, in that order; junction bases with no gene match: 8. CDR1 SQVTM and CDR2 ANQGSEA come from the germline V gene. The chain's CDR3 is CSVIRQGAGEQFF. Written as DNA, the CDR3 is TGCAGCGTTATTCGACAGGGGGCGGGGGAGCAGTTCTTC.

The chain carries TRBV9 and TRBJ2-3; D is uncertain. The length of the CDR3 is 15 residues. CDR1 and CDR2 (germline): SGDLS, YYNGEE. Trimming took off 0 bases at V and 1 base at J, with 9 bases between the two ends. The CDR3 nucleotides are TGTGCCAGCAGCGTAGTGGGTGCGGGCACAGATACGCAGTATTTT. This gives the protein CASSVVGAGTDTQYF.

The sample holds a few counts of this clone. The chain joins TRBV19 to TRBJ1-1; D is perhaps TRBD1 (5 bases). The germline V and J ends were trimmed by 5 bases and 5 bases, with 15 bases remaining between them. This CDR3 contains 14 residues. Looked up from germline, CDR1 is LNHDA and CDR2 is SQIVND (reference sequence). CDR3 amino acids: CASSGRGVVTEAFF. The DNA of the CDR3 is TGTGCCAGTAGTGGCCGGGGGGTTGTAACTGAAGCTTTCTTT.

This clone was counted once. Other DNA sequences within the sample encode an identical CDR3. The V and J genes are TRBV3-1 (or the pseudogene TRBV3-2) and TRBJ1-5; 7 bases line up with TRBD1. CDR3 length: 14 amino acids. Germline V gives CDR1 LGHDT, CDR2 YNNKEL (reference sequence). The junction had 2 bases not matched to a gene; V was cut back by 4 bases and J by 2 bases. The CDR3 spells CASSRGQGNQPQHF. CDR3 in DNA: TGTGCCAGCAGCCGAGGACAGGGCAATCAGCCCCAGCATTTT.

The chain couples TRBV2 to TRBJ2-6; 7 bases agree with TRBD1. The CDR3 totals 16 residues. The germline CDR1 and CDR2 sequences are SNHLY and FYNNEI. Trimming cost V 5 bases and J 2 bases; bases outside gene matches: 6. The CDR3 nucleotides are TGTGCCAGCAGTTTGGACAGGACAGCTGGGGCCAACGTCCTGACTTTC. The encoded protein is CASSLDRTAGANVLTF.

The chain is built from TRBV5-1 and TRBJ2-3; 10 bases map to TRBD1. This CDR3 region has 14 residues. Germline V gene data show CDR1 as SGHRS and CDR2 as YFSETQ. Germline trimming cut 4 bases from V and 4 bases from J; bases unmatched to any gene: 3. The CDR3 sequence is CASSPGQGADTQYF. The DNA of the CDR3 is TGCGCCAGCAGCCCAGGACAGGGGGCAGATACGCAGTATTTT.

The V call is TRBV18, the J call TRBJ1-6; D remains ambiguous. The CDR3 spans 13 residues. Looked up from germline, CDR1 is KGHSH and CDR2 is LQKENI. The V end lost 6 bases, the J end lost 5 bases, and 8 bases lay between the germline ends. As DNA, the CDR3 is TGTGCCAGCTCCGCAGAAAATAATTCACCCCTCCACTTT. As protein: CASSAENNSPLHF.

V is TRBV9 and J is TRBJ2-7, with 7 positions matching TRBD2. Germline values: CDR1 SGDLS, CDR2 YYNGEE. With V trimmed by 4 bases and J by 1 base, 14 bases remained unmatched. CDR3 length: 17 amino acids. The CDR3 loop is CASSPSPQLAWSYEQYF. The CDR3, as DNA: TGTGCCAGCAGCCCCTCTCCCCAACTAGCGTGGTCCTACGAGCAGTACTTC.

This clone appeared once. This chain links TRBV11-3 with TRBJ2-7; 7 bases agree with TRBD1. This CDR3 region has 15 residues. Germline V gene lookup returns CDR1 SGHNT and CDR2 YENEEA. Trimming at V came to 3 bases and at J to 0 bases, leaving 5 bases not matched to a gene. CDR3 residues: CASSFWGQSSYEQYF. As DNA, the CDR3 is TGTGCCAGCAGCTTTTGGGGACAGAGCTCCTACGAGCAGTACTTC.

V usage is TRBV6-5 and J usage is TRBJ1-2; 7 bases fit TRBD1. Trimming at V came to 8 bases and at J to 4 bases, leaving 10 bases not matched to a gene. CDR1 and CDR2 from the germline V gene are MNHEY and SVGAGI. The CDR3 is 14 amino acids. DNA of the CDR3: TGTGCCAGCGACCCACAGGGGATGGGCTATGGCTACACCTTC. It translates to CASDPQGMGYGYTF.

The chain uses TRBV9 and TRBJ2-1; tentatively, D is TRBD2 (6 bases). From germline, CDR1 is SGDLS and CDR2 YYNGEE. V dropped 4 bases and J dropped 7 bases, with 18 bases sitting between them. The CDR3 runs 15 residues. Here the CDR3 reads CASSTRDSHWNEQFF. CDR3 bases: TGTGCCAGCAGCACCCGGGACTCCCATTGGAATGAGCAGTTCTTC. The complete variable domain, with remaining parts taken from reference TRBV9 and TRBJ2-1, reads DSGVTQTPKHLITATGQRVTLRCSPRSGDLSVYWYQQSLDQGLQFLIQYYNGEERAKGNILERFSAQQFPDLHSELNLSSLELGDSALYFCASSTRDSHWNEQFFGPGTRLTVL.

CDR3 in amino acids: CASSFRQSGVETQYF. CDR3 in DNA: TGTGCCAGCAGCTTTCGTCAGTCGGGGGTAGAGACCCAGTACTTC. The chain uses TRBV7-9 and TRBJ2-5; the D gene is possibly TRBD2 (6 bases). The germline gives CDR1 SEHNR, CDR2 FQNEAQ (reference sequence). The CDR3 is 15 residues long. V shed 3 bases and J shed 4 bases, with 15 bases lying between them.

The CDR3 loop is CASSEEWAGLGSYNSPLHF. The CDR3 DNA reads as TGTGCCAGCAGTGAAGAGTGGGCAGGGCTGGGTTCCTATAATTCACCCCTCCACTTT. The chain joins TRBV2 to TRBJ1-6; D perhaps matches TRBD1 (5 bases). The germline V and J ends were trimmed by 1 base and 1 base, with 17 bases remaining between them. Germline assignment: CDR1 SNHLY and CDR2 FYNNEI. The CDR3 contains 19 residues.

J is TRBJ1-1 and V is TRBV30; D is undetermined. CDR3 length: 12 residues. Germline assignment: CDR1 GTSNPN and CDR2 SVGIG (reference sequence). V lost 6 bases and J lost 4, with 12 bases in between. The CDR3 DNA sequence: TGTGCCTGTATAATCGGTGGCACTGAAGCTTTCTTT. It specifies CACIIGGTEAFF.

The count of this clone is one. The V gene is TRBV4-2, the J gene TRBJ2-3; D might be TRBD2 (7 bases). Between the trimmed V and J ends, which lost 5 bases and 2 bases, there was a span of 11 bases. CDR3 length equals 14 residues. The germline gives CDR1 LGHNA, CDR2 YNFKEQ. The CDR3 is CASSSGGPTDTQYF. The CDR3 region has the DNA TGTGCCAGCAGCTCCGGGGGGCCCACAGATACGCAGTATTTT.

This chain connects TRBV27 to TRBJ1-1; possible D gene TRBD1, 5 bases. The V gene's germline CDR1 is MNHEY and CDR2 SMNVEV (reference sequence). The CDR3 has 13 amino acids. V lost 6 bases and J 2 bases, leaving 10 bases between the germline ends. Here the CDR3 reads CASRGDFNTEAFF. As DNA, the CDR3 is TGTGCCAGCAGGGGGGACTTCAACACTGAAGCTTTCTTT.

The chain employs TRBV3-1 (or the pseudogene TRBV3-2) and TRBJ1-3; TRBD1 matches 8 bases. The trim removed 5 bases at V and 5 bases at J, leaving 8 bases unmatched. CDR1 is LGHDT, CDR2 YNNKEL, per germline (reference sequence). CDR3 size: 15 residues. The CDR3 DNA is TGTGCCAGCAGCACCACAGGGGGTAGTAGAAACACCATATATTTT. Protein sequence: CASSTTGGSRNTIYF.

The rearrangement uses TRBV5-6 and TRBJ1-2; D is ambiguous. The germline V gene has CDR1 SGHDT and CDR2 YYEEEE. The CDR3 length is 16 residues. Between the trimmed V and J ends, which lost 3 bases and 0 bases, there was a span of 15 bases. The CDR3 DNA sequence: TGTGCCAGCAGCTCCACCGGGCGGGGAACTAACTATGGCTACACCTTC. Translated, it gives CASSSTGRGTNYGYTF.

Remarks on this clone: In the same sample, other DNA sequences code for this CDR3. V is TRBV19 and J is TRBJ1-6; D perhaps matches TRBD1 (5 bases). V lost 1 base and J lost 7, with 8 bases in between. The CDR3 extends over 14 amino acids. Germline V lookup: CDR1 LNHDA, CDR2 SQIVND (reference sequence). CDR3 sequence: CASSIGQLNSPLHF. CDR3 DNA sequence: TGTGCCAGTAGTATAGGACAGTTAAATTCACCCCTCCACTTT.

V is TRBV11-3 and J is TRBJ2-7, with D unresolved. Germline assignment: CDR1 SGHNT and CDR2 YENEEA. CDR3 length equals 12 residues. V was shortened by 5 bases and J by 3 bases, with 8 bases between the two germline ends. In DNA form, the CDR3 reads TGTGCCAGCAGCAGCATCCTCTACGAGCAGTACTTC. Its translation: CASSSILYEQYF.

For the CDR3, the DNA is TGCGCCAGCAGTGACCGTCCAGGGGGCATGACAGATACGCAGTATTTT. As protein: CASSDRPGGMTDTQYF. The rearrangement links TRBV10-1 to TRBJ2-3, with TRBD1 matching over 8 bases. CDR3 length: 16 residues. The V segment lost 3 bases and the J segment 3 bases; nucleotides outside the gene matches: 8. Germline V gene sequence: CDR1 WNHNN, CDR2 SYGVQD (reference sequence).

This chain connects TRBV7-3 to TRBJ2-5, with D maybe TRBD2 (6 bases). CDR1 SGHTA and CDR2 FQGTGA come from the germline V gene. CDR3 size: 13 residues. V dropped 5 bases and J dropped 1 base, with 8 bases sitting between them. This CDR3 reads CASSRDFQETQYF. The CDR3 DNA is TGTGCCAGCAGCCGGGACTTCCAAGAGACCCAGTACTTC. The full variable domain, completed using reference TRBV7-3 and TRBJ2-5, is GAGVSQTPSNKVTEKGKYVELRCDPISGHTALYWYRQSLGQGPEFLIYFQGTGAADDSGLPNDRFFAVRPEGSVSTLKIQRTERGDSAVYLCASSRDFQETQYFGPGTRLLVL.